This TCR beta chain was identified during a study of cytomegalovirus exposure and HLA in healthy donors. Study results and limitations: Later on, an analysis showed TCR association rates differing by HLA locus, with DRB1 the most and HLA-C the fewest.

The PCR contained 60 Vbeta and 13 Jbeta primers. Assay used: immunoSEQ multiplex PCR; TCRdb lists only in-frame clones, some missing. The data hold some 110,000 clones, with under 80% observed a single time. Healthy people donating bone marrow made up the donors. The donors, nominally healthy at sampling, likely had unrecorded immune exposures. As concerns this clone: Its target is not known.

What was sequenced was PBMCs. This receptor was taken from a woman aged 50 to 60 in good health and CMV-seropositive.

The CDR3 nucleotides are TGTGCCAGCAGTTACTCGACGGCGGGGTCCTACGAGCAGTACTTC. Protein product: CASSYSTAGSYEQYF. The V gene is TRBV6-5, the J gene TRBJ2-7; a weak D match, TRBD2 (6 bases). The CDR3 spans 15 residues. The germline gives CDR1 MNHEY, CDR2 SVGAGI. With 0 bases removed from V and 1 base from J, the gap between germline ends came to 10 bases.